The sequence of this T cell receptor (beta chain) was determined in a study of blood T cells in healthy people across ages. In this sample, this clonotype turned up once. Then a second PCR, running about 6 to 12 cycles, was carried out with a sample-barcoded 5' primer and a J-beta primer mix. In TCRdb, the 5' RACE reads were re-called with MiXCR into one record per CDR3 protein. Seen here are approximately 690,000 distinct CDR3 sequences, roughly 50% observed once, and the top ten hold around 37%. Trimming removed 0 bases from V and 2 bases from J; junction bases left unmatched: 7. The CDR3 has 16 amino acids. Germline V gene data show CDR1 as LGHDT and CDR2 as YNNKEL (reference sequence).

The sequenced material came from blood. The clonotype comes from a man between 60 and 75 years old in good health. The chain joins TRBV3-1 to TRBJ2-7; the match to TRBD2 covers 7 bases. The CDR3 region is CASSQDLTGGTYEQYF. DNA for the CDR3: TGTGCCAGCAGCCAAGATCTAACGGGGGGTACCTACGAGCAGTACTTC.